This TCR beta chain was observed in a study of T cells in Graves' hyperthyroidism and ophthalmopathy. This clonotype was recorded a few times. Based on clinical symptoms, serum thyroxine and TRAb, thyroid ultrasound and orbital computed tomography, diagnoses were reached. The source material, RNA transcripts, was used to amplify TCR beta CDR3 regions. A first-round RT-PCR of the TCR CDR3 used the HTBI primer set. From the multiplex PCR reads, TCRdb called clonotypes with MiXCR, one entry per CDR3 protein. The top ten hold about 11% of the sample, which has about 520,000 distinct CDR3 sequences, roughly 24% seen once. This CDR3 contains 13 residues. With 8 bases clipped from V and 9 bases from J, the junction kept 12 bases outside the gene matches. Germline lookup yields CDR1 SEHNR and CDR2 FQNEAQ (reference sequence).

The sample taken for sequencing was blood. The chain uses TRBV7-9 and TRBJ2-5, with 7 bases matching TRBD1. This receptor was taken from a woman aged 25 to 45 with Graves' ophthalmopathy. CDR3 protein: CASGLQGPGAQYF. The CDR3 DNA follows: TGTGCCAGCGGATTACAGGGGCCAGGGGCCCAGTACTTC.